This T cell receptor beta chain derives from a study of identical twins. Germline loops: CDR1 DFQATT, CDR2 SNEGSKA (reference sequence). Between the trimmed V and J ends, which lost 3 bases and 0 bases, there was a span of 17 bases. The CDR3 covers 16 residues. The table lists this clonotype with a few counts. One entry per CDR3 protein results from TCRdb running MiXCR on the 5' RACE reads. The sample lists under 900,000 distinct CDR3 sequences, around a sixth seen once, with approximately 14% in the top ten. These data were likewise used in another study, on T cells expressing NK-cell markers. That publication notes: In several donors, these clonotypes also led the CD3+CD56-NKG2C+ fraction.

This TCR was sampled from a woman aged 18-29 years in good health. V gene TRBV20-1 combines with J gene TRBJ1-2; unclear D gene. The sample taken for sequencing was PBMCs. DNA for the CDR3: TGCAGTGCTAGCCCCCCGGGTCAGTTCTCTAACTATGGCTACACCTTC. Translating gives CSASPPGQFSNYGYTF.